A single sample gave rise to the 29 T cell receptor beta chains below, sequenced in a study of long-term antiretroviral therapy in people with HIV. This was the immunoSEQ v3.0 assay at survey level. Clones were read by immunoSEQ multiplex PCR, and TCRdb kept only the in-frame ones, dropping some. The sample contains about 18,000 clones, 91% of which appear only once. Source: unsorted PBMCs, taken 3 years after starting antiretroviral therapy. The receptors here all came from a man aged 45-65 years with HIV.

The chain is built from TRBV6-5 and TRBJ2-1; 10 positions agree with TRBD2. From germline, CDR1 is MNHEY and CDR2 SVGAGI. V lost 2 bases, J lost 9 bases, and 7 bases stayed unmatched. The CDR3 contains 15 residues. DNA of the CDR3: TGTGCCAGCAGTTACGGGGCTAGCGGGGGAGGTGAGCAGTTCTTC. Translated, it gives CASSYGASGGGEQFF.

V and J are TRBV4-1 and TRBJ2-2, with unresolved D. This CDR3 contains 16 residues. Germline V lookup: CDR1 MGHRA, CDR2 YSYEKL. The V end was cut by 1 base, the J end by 1 base, with 10 bases between. The CDR3 bases are TGCGCCAGCAGCCAAGTAGGGAAAATGAACACCGGGGAGCTGTTTTTT. Its protein product is CASSQVGKMNTGELFF.

The V and J genes are TRBV7-9 and TRBJ2-2; D perhaps matches TRBD1 (6 bases). From germline, CDR1 is SEHNR and CDR2 FQNEAQ (reference sequence). Trimming removed 1 base from V and 4 bases from J, with 10 bases in between. The CDR3 loop spans 15 amino acids. CDR3 DNA: TGTGCCAGCAGCTTAGAAAGGGGGTTCACCGGGGAGCTGTTTTTT. Translated, it gives CASSLERGFTGELFF.

This chain connects TRBV15 to TRBJ1-2; D not resolved. V lost 0 bases and J 0 bases, leaving 11 bases between the germline ends. Germline V gene data show CDR1 as LNHNV and CDR2 as YYDKDF (reference sequence). The CDR3 extends over 16 amino acids. CDR3 DNA sequence: TGTGCCACCAGCAGAGATACAAGAGCCGCTAACTATGGCTACACCTTC. Its translation: CATSRDTRAANYGYTF.

This chain uses TRBV30 with TRBJ1-1, with D possibly TRBD1 on 6 matching bases. Between the trimmed V and J ends, which lost 2 bases and 1 base, there was a span of 14 bases. There are 15 residues in the CDR3. From germline, CDR1 is GTSNPN and CDR2 SVGIG (reference sequence). CDR3 DNA sequence: TGTGCCTGGAGTAAGCCGACAGGTTCGAACACTGAAGCTTTCTTT. Protein product: CAWSKPTGSNTEAFF.

This clone is categorized as medium-sized. The chain couples TRBV10-1 to TRBJ1-1, with D possibly TRBD1 on 6 matching bases. The CDR3 has 12 residues. The ends were cut back, 10 bases at V and 1 base at J, with 10 bases in the middle. In germline, CDR1 is WNHNN, CDR2 SYGVQD (reference sequence). The CDR3 loop is CATKGQNTEAFF. DNA of the CDR3: TGCGCCACCAAGGGACAGAACACTGAAGCTTTCTTT.

This clone was observed once. The V and J genes are TRBV4-1 and TRBJ2-1; D is possibly TRBD1 (6 bases). The V end was cut by 0 bases, the J end by 8 bases, with 14 bases between. This CDR3 has 15 amino acids. The germline CDR1 and CDR2 sequences are MGHRA and YSYEKL. CDR3 bases: TGCGCCAGCAGCCAAGAATGGGACACTGGGGATGAGCAGTTCTTC. Encoded protein: CASSQEWDTGDEQFF.

In this sample, this clone turned up a few times. The rearrangement joins TRBV29-1 to TRBJ1-1; no clear D gene. This CDR3 comprises 11 residues. Germline CDR1 SQVTM, CDR2 ANQGSEA. V lost 4 bases and J 1 base, leaving 4 bases between the germline ends. The CDR3 protein is CSVGTNTEAFF. CDR3 DNA: TGCAGCGTTGGGACGAACACTGAAGCTTTCTTT.

The chain couples TRBV7-2 to TRBJ2-1; D is unclear. V shed 0 bases and J shed 5 bases, with 11 bases lying between them. Germline lookup yields CDR1 SGHTA and CDR2 FQGNSA. The CDR3 contains 15 residues. CDR3 nucleotides: TGTGCCAGCAGCTTAGCTAGCCCGCGAAACAATGAGCAGTTCTTC. Its translation: CASSLASPRNNEQFF.

The V and J genes are TRBV7-8 and TRBJ2-4; no definite D call. The CDR3 has 17 residues. The germline V and J ends were trimmed by 1 base and 0 bases, with 13 bases remaining between them. Germline V gene sequence: CDR1 SGHVS, CDR2 FQNEAQ. CDR3 coding DNA: TGTGCCAGCAGCTTAGATGGTAAAACCCTAGCCAAAAACATTCAGTACTTC. Protein: CASSLDGKTLAKNIQYF.

J is TRBJ1-2 and V is TRBV19; the match to TRBD1 covers 9 bases. Trimming removed 11 bases from V and 5 bases from J; junction bases left unmatched: 12. The CDR3 length is 14 residues. Germline values: CDR1 LNHDA, CDR2 SQIVND (reference sequence). CDR3 loop: CASTRRDRDYGYTF. CDR3 DNA: TGTGCCTCAACCCGCCGGGACAGGGATTATGGCTACACCTTC. The full variable domain, completed using reference TRBV19 and TRBJ1-2, is DGGITQSPKYLFRKEGQNVTLSCEQNLNHDAMYWYRQDPGQGLRLIYYSQIVNDFQKGDIAEGYSVSREKKESFPLTVTSAQKNPTAFYLCASTRRDRDYGYTFGSGTRLTVV.

The chain recombines TRBV11-2 with TRBJ2-5, with D perhaps TRBD2 (5 bases). In germline, CDR1 is SGHAT, CDR2 FQNNGV. There are 14 residues in the CDR3. The V and J ends lost 5 bases and 5 bases respectively, with 15 bases between them. CDR3: CASSLGEHGETQYF. CDR3 in DNA: TGTGCCAGCAGCCTCGGGGAACACGGGGAGACCCAGTACTTC.

This clone was recorded a few times. This chain links TRBV27 with TRBJ1-2; a weak D match, TRBD1 (6 bases). CDR1 MNHEY and CDR2 SMNVEV come from the germline V gene (reference sequence). V lost 3 bases and J lost 7, with 12 bases in between. This CDR3 spans 13 amino acids. The CDR3 nucleotides read TGTGCCAGCAGTTTTGCGGGGGCGGTTGGCTACACCTTC. It yields the protein CASSFAGAVGYTF.

The V and J genes are TRBV2 and TRBJ1-5; tentatively, D is TRBD1 (5 bases). This CDR3 is 14 amino acids long. Looked up from germline, CDR1 is SNHLY and CDR2 is FYNNEI. The germline V and J ends were trimmed by 3 bases and 3 bases, with 9 bases remaining between them. The CDR3 loop reads CASSDGGFNQPQHF. The CDR3 nucleotides read TGTGCCAGCAGTGACGGGGGGTTCAATCAGCCCCAGCATTTT.

The chain is built from TRBV5-1 and TRBJ2-7; D unresolved. Germline V lookup: CDR1 SGHRS, CDR2 YFSETQ. The V and J ends lost 0 bases and 0 bases respectively, with 7 bases between them. The CDR3 loop spans 14 amino acids. The CDR3 spells CASSLEPSSYEQYF. DNA for the CDR3: TGCGCCAGCAGCTTGGAGCCGAGCTCCTACGAGCAGTACTTC.

The V and J genes are TRBV11-2 and TRBJ2-6; D unresolved. This CDR3 region has 13 residues. Germline V gives CDR1 SGHAT, CDR2 FQNNGV. Trimming took 0 bases from V and 3 from J, leaving 0 bases between them. The CDR3 is CASSLDGANVLTF. CDR3 bases: TGTGCCAGCAGCTTAGATGGGGCCAACGTCCTGACTTTC.

The gene calls are TRBV27 and TRBJ2-7, with D tentatively TRBD2 (6 bases). V lost 6 bases and J 0 bases, leaving 15 bases between the germline ends. Germline lookup yields CDR1 MNHEY and CDR2 SMNVEV (reference sequence). The CDR3 is 15 amino acids. The DNA of the CDR3 is TGTGCCAGCAGGGACCGGGACTGGAGCTCCTACGAGCAGTACTTC. Its translation: CASRDRDWSSYEQYF.

The rearrangement links TRBV5-1 to TRBJ1-6; D perhaps matches TRBD1 (6 bases). The V end lost 3 bases, the J end lost 6 bases, and 13 bases lay between the germline ends. The germline V gene has CDR1 SGHRS and CDR2 YFSETQ. This CDR3 is 15 amino acids long. The CDR3 nucleotides read TGCGCCAGCAGCTCAAGACAGGATGGTAATTCACCCCTCCACTTT. Translating gives CASSSRQDGNSPLHF. Looking up the rest from reference TRBV5-1 and TRBJ1-6 gives the full variable domain: KAGVTQTPRYLIKTRGQQVTLSCSPISGHRSVSWYQQTPGQGLQFLFEYFSETQRNKGNFPGRFSGRQFSNSRSEMNVSTLELGDSALYLCASSSRQDGNSPLHFGNGTRLTVT.

The chain is built from TRBV6-5 and TRBJ1-3; a weak D match, TRBD1 (5 bases). V gave up 2 bases and J gave up 2 bases, with 10 bases separating them. The CDR3 has 15 residues. The V gene's germline CDR1 is MNHEY and CDR2 SVGAGI. CDR3 loop: CASSYSRDPGNTIYF. CDR3 nucleotides: TGTGCCAGCAGTTACAGCAGGGACCCTGGAAACACCATATATTTT.

The chain combines TRBV9 with TRBJ2-3, with D possibly being TRBD2 (5 bases). This CDR3 comprises 13 residues. Between the trimmed V and J ends, which lost 4 bases and 3 bases, there was a span of 9 bases. Germline V gene data show CDR1 as SGDLS and CDR2 as YYNGEE. This chain's CDR3 is CASSPRGTDTQYF. CDR3 bases: TGTGCCAGCAGCCCTAGAGGGACAGATACGCAGTATTTT.

V and J are TRBV5-1 and TRBJ2-7; tentatively, D is TRBD2 (6 bases). This CDR3 contains 16 residues. With 2 bases removed from V and 0 bases from J, the gap between germline ends came to 15 bases. Per the germline V gene, CDR1 is SGHRS and CDR2 is YFSETQ. DNA of the CDR3: TGCGCCAGCAGCTTTTTAGCGGACCTATCCTCCTACGAGCAGTACTTC. Amino acids: CASSFLADLSSYEQYF.

This clone has just one count. The chain uses TRBV6-6 and TRBJ2-1, with TRBD2 identical over 9 bases. Germline V CDR1 and CDR2: MNHNY, SVGAGI (reference sequence). The CDR3 runs to 16 residues. V shed 0 bases and J 7 bases; nucleotides not matched to a gene: 7. CDR3 DNA sequence: TGTGCCAGCAGTTACTCTCGCGGGGGGGCCCGGAATGAGCAGTTCTTC. Protein sequence: CASSYSRGGARNEQFF.

The rearrangement uses TRBV19 and TRBJ2-2, with D uncertain. This CDR3 is built from 10 residues. Trimming pared 9 bases from V and 7 bases from J, leaving 6 bases between. Looked up from germline, CDR1 is LNHDA and CDR2 is SQIVND (reference sequence). CDR3 sequence (DNA): TGTGCCAGCCCCCACGGGGAGCTGTTTTTT. Amino acids: CASPHGELFF.

This clone was seen just once. V and J are TRBV7-2 and TRBJ1-1; 10 bases align to TRBD1. The CDR3 is 13 amino acids. Germline CDR1 is SGHTA and CDR2 is FQGNSA. Trimming removed 3 bases from V and 11 bases from J; junction bases left unmatched: 6. CDR3 region: CASSFDRGQEAFF. The CDR3 region has the DNA TGTGCCAGCAGCTTCGACAGGGGGCAGGAGGCTTTCTTT. Full variable domain (outside the CDR3, taken from reference TRBV7-2 and TRBJ1-1): GAGVSQSPSNKVTEKGKDVELRCDPISGHTALYWYRQSLGQGLEFLIYFQGNSAPDKSGLPSDRFSAERTGGSVSTLTIQRTQQEDSAVYLCASSFDRGQEAFFGQGTRLTVV.

This chain links TRBV7-2 with TRBJ2-7; D is perhaps TRBD1 (5 bases). V was cut by 2 bases and J by 3 bases, with 11 bases left in between. The germline CDR1 and CDR2 sequences are SGHTA and FQGNSA. CDR3 length equals 14 residues. CDR3 protein: CASSLKGLGYEQYF. As DNA, the CDR3 is TGTGCCAGCAGCTTAAAGGGGTTAGGCTACGAGCAGTACTTC.

The J gene is TRBJ1-1, the V gene TRBV30, with D possibly being TRBD1 (5 bases). The CDR3 runs 15 residues. Germline CDR1 reads GTSNPN; CDR2 reads SVGIG (reference sequence). V lost 0 bases, J lost 1 base, and 12 bases lay in between. CDR3 coding DNA: TGTGCCTGGAGTGTACTGGGGCAGAGGAACACTGAAGCTTTCTTT. Its protein product is CAWSVLGQRNTEAFF.

The chain uses TRBV19 and TRBJ2-7, with D tentatively TRBD1 (6 bases). The V and J ends lost 2 bases and 6 bases respectively, with 11 bases between them. Germline assignment: CDR1 LNHDA and CDR2 SQIVND (reference sequence). The CDR3 totals 13 residues. The CDR3 DNA is TGTGCCAGTAGTATAAGGACAGATCGCGAGCAGTACTTC. Protein sequence: CASSIRTDREQYF.

The chain joins TRBV18 to TRBJ1-2; 8 bases fit TRBD1. Germline loops: CDR1 KGHSH, CDR2 LQKENI. V was pared by 6 bases and J by 2 bases, with 8 bases of the junction left unmatched. The CDR3 runs 15 residues. CDR3 region: CASSSDRGLNYGYTF. In nucleotides, the CDR3 is TGTGCCAGCTCGTCCGACAGGGGACTAAACTATGGCTACACCTTC.

The chain is built from TRBV6-1 and TRBJ2-4, with D possibly TRBD1 on 6 matching bases. The CDR3 covers 20 residues. Deletions cut 4 bases from V and 0 bases from J, with 25 bases between. Germline V gives CDR1 MNHNS, CDR2 SASEGT. The CDR3 reads CASSGQLGADLLLAKNIQYF. In DNA, the CDR3 is TGTGCCAGCAGTGGACAGTTGGGGGCAGACCTTTTACTAGCCAAAAACATTCAGTACTTC.